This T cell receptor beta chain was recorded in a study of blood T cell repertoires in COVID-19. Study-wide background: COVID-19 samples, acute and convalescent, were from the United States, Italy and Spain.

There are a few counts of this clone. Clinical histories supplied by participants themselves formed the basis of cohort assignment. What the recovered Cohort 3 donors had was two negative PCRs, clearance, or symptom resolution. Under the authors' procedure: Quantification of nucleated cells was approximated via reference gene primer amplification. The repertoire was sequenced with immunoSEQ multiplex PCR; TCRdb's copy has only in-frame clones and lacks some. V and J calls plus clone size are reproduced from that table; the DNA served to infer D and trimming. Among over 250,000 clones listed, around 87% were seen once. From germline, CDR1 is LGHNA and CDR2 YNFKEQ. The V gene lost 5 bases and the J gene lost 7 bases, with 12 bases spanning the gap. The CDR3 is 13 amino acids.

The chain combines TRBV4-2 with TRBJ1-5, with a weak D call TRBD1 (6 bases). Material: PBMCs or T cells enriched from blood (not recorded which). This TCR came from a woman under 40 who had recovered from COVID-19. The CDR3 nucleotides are TGTGCCAGCAGCTTGGGCAGGGGCCAGCCCCAGCATTTT. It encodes CASSLGRGQPQHF.